This T cell receptor (beta chain) was sequenced for a study of identical twins. General observations from the study: The more abundant beta clonotypes in cord blood had fewer insertions, and memory repertoires did not show this. Beta out-of-frame sequences showed weaker excess twin sharing. Cross-sectional statistical analysis was relied on for the conclusions, without the same donors being followed.

The germline CDR1 and CDR2 sequences are LGHNA and YSLEER. Trimming took off 0 bases at V and 0 bases at J, with 9 bases between the two ends. The CDR3 consists of 16 residues. The cDNA had a unique molecular identifier and a template-switch universal primer site. TCRdb used MiXCR to reprocess the 5' RACE reads, holding one entry per CDR3 protein. The data show 410,000 or so distinct CDR3 sequences, with roughly 20% seen just once and 9% to 15% held by the top ten. Remarks on this clonotype: Its antigen is as yet unknown.

The receptor's source is a man aged 45 to 65 in good health. This sequence joins TRBV4-3 and TRBJ1-5; unclear D gene. The sample consisted of naive T cells sorted from blood. CDR3 sequence (DNA): TGCGCCAGCAGCCAAGATTCGCGAGGTAGCAATCAGCCCCAGCATTTT. It translates to CASSQDSRGSNQPQHF.